This T cell receptor (beta chain) comes out of a study of T cell responses to AZD1222 COVID-19 vaccine. Whole-study results and caveats: Donors were chiefly white British, with a greater number of females, and clonal diversity was perhaps underestimated. After the peak T cell response, and only then, were repertoires sampled. The breadth and depth of Spike-specific TCRs increased once two AZD1222 doses had been given.

In the case of this clone: Its matching antigen is unknown.

The method was immunoSEQ multiplex PCR; TCRdb's version includes in-frame clones alone and lacks a portion of them. This table has 120,000 to 150,000 clones, about 90% appearing once. Germline V gives CDR1 LNHDA, CDR2 SQIVND (reference sequence). The J segment lost 5 bases and the V segment lost 2 bases, leaving 14 bases of the junction unmatched. The CDR3 is 19 residues long. This specimen was peripheral blood, taken on day 0 of AZD1222 vaccination. The V and J genes are TRBV19 and TRBJ2-5; the match to TRBD2 covers 13 bases. The TCR was taken from an adult in good health. The CDR3, as DNA: TGTGCCAGTAGTATACCCCTCACAACCGGGACTAGCGGGATGGAGACCCAGTACTTC. This encodes CASSIPLTTGTSGMETQYF.